This T cell receptor (beta chain) was profiled in a study of shared clonotypes between healthy human individuals. Overall study findings and caveats: Only blood samples were collected, and tissue repertoires likely differ.

Only Caucasian adults living in Nashville, Tennessee served as donors. Germline-derived CDR1 and CDR2 are SQVTM and ANQGSEA. CDR3 length: 15 amino acids. V trimming: 7 bases; J trimming: 0 bases; junction bases outside the gene matches: 8. Points on this clone: Its antigen is not identified.

Sorted-subset replicate PCRs used about 180 ng DNA, some 31,000 T cell genomes. Authors' analysis steps: In the immunoSEQ data, sequences were junction-only and lacked quality scores, so filtering differed. Profiling relied on immunoSEQ multiplex PCR, and the TCRdb table lists in-frame clones only, not all of them. V, J and clone size reflect that table, while D and trimming were determined from the DNA. The sample holds roughly 2.4 million clones; about 94% are singletons and the top ten take around 0.13%. The chain combines TRBV29-1 with TRBJ2-1; 8 bases match TRBD2. Sequenced sample: naive CD4+ T cells sorted from blood. Subset defined: CD45RA+ positively selected. The sequence derives from a man younger than 35 in good health. DNA of the CDR3: TGCAGCGCCCCGGGGGGGTCGAGCTCCTACAATGAGCAGTTCTTC. It codes for CSAPGGSSSYNEQFF.